This T cell receptor (beta chain) originates from a study of T-cell memory formation after mild COVID-19. Study-wide background: Largely donor-specific TCR clusters were found. Findings and caveats of the study: Chiefly within CM and EM were the contracting CD4+ clones; CD8+ ones were within EMRA. CD4/CD8 balance characterized clones contracting day 15 to 85, and CD4+ skew characterized later expanders.

Constant-segment-primed 5'RACE gave TCR alpha and TCR beta cDNA libraries with sample barcodes and UMIs. TCRdb used MiXCR to reprocess the 5' RACE reads, holding one entry per CDR3 protein. The sample shows 350,000 to 500,000 distinct CDR3 sequences, more than 20% of them seen only once. Worth noting for this clonotype: As yet, its antigen is unknown.

The origin of this receptor is an adult woman who had mild COVID-19 (a few samples of this study predate the infection). Cell type and time point are not known. The sequencing input was PBMCs or a T cell subset sorted from them (not recorded which).

The CDR3: CASSPREGSGNTIYF. The CDR3 bases are TGTGCCAGCTCACCACGCGAAGGCTCTGGAAACACCATATATTTT. The chain recombines TRBV18 with TRBJ1-3, with D uncertain. The CDR3 covers 15 residues. The V gene lost 1 base and the J gene lost 0 bases, with 7 bases spanning the gap. Germline CDR1 and CDR2: KGHSH and LQKENI.